The 10 T cell receptor beta chains presented below share a single source sample, sequenced in a study of shared clonotypes between healthy human individuals. Generated by immunoSEQ multiplex PCR, the TCRdb table keeps only in-frame clones and is missing some. The data show 2 million to 3 million clones, with approximately 92% seen just once and 0.14% held by the top ten. Material: naive CD4+ T cells sorted from blood. As for subset: CD45RA+ positively selected. Every receptor here comes from a young man in good health.

The chain combines TRBV5-1 with TRBJ1-2; D gene ambiguous. This CDR3 comprises 14 residues. CDR1 is SGHRS and CDR2 is YFSETQ in the germline V gene. V dropped 0 bases and J dropped 7 bases, with 13 bases sitting between them. The CDR3, as DNA: TGCGCCAGCAGCTTGGGCAGCGGGGTTGGTGGCTACACCTTC. Translation: CASSLGSGVGGYTF.

CDR3 region: CASRRTSGGSYEQYF. In DNA, the CDR3 is TGTGCCAGCAGGCGGACTAGCGGGGGCTCTTACGAGCAGTACTTC. The chain has TRBV5-6 and TRBJ2-7; TRBD2 matches at 13 bases. V shed 5 bases, J shed 4 bases, and the junction held 6 bases outside the gene matches. This CDR3 has 15 residues. The germline V gene has CDR1 SGHDT and CDR2 YYEEEE.

The chain is built from TRBV11-2 and TRBJ2-7; D gene uncertain. The CDR3 loop spans 13 amino acids. V lost 5 bases and J lost 3, with 11 bases in between. Germline-derived CDR1 and CDR2 are SGHAT and FQNNGV. Written as DNA, the CDR3 is TGTGCCAGCAGCGAAACCTTGGGCTACGAGCAGTACTTC. Protein: CASSETLGYEQYF.

The chain has TRBV10-3 and TRBJ1-2, with 10 bases aligning to TRBD1. Germline assignment: CDR1 ENHRY and CDR2 SYGVKD. J gave up 8 bases and V 7 bases, and 7 bases lay outside the gene matches. CDR3 size: 13 residues. The CDR3 protein is CAIIGQGGRGYTF. For the CDR3, the DNA is TGTGCCATCATTGGACAGGGGGGGCGCGGCTACACCTTC.

This clone appeared a few times. The CDR3 reads CAWSGQGATNEKLFF. The CDR3 DNA sequence: TGTGCCTGGAGTGGACAGGGAGCAACTAATGAAAAACTGTTTTTT. The chain joins TRBV30 to TRBJ1-4; 7 nucleotides line up with TRBD1. The CDR3 sequence is 15 residues long. V shed 1 base, J shed 0 bases, and the junction held 2 bases outside the gene matches. In germline, CDR1 is GTSNPN, CDR2 SVGIG (reference sequence). The full variable domain, with the rest looked up from reference TRBV30 and TRBJ1-4, is SQTIHQWPATLVQPVGSPLSLECTVEGTSNPNLYWYRQAAGRGLQLLFYSVGIGQISSEVPQNLSASRPQDRQFILSSKKLLLSDSGFYLCAWSGQGATNEKLFFGSGTQLSVL.

CDR3 nucleotide sequence: TGTGCCAGCAGTTCCCTCCCGAAACATACAGTGCCCCCCTACAATGAGCAGTTCTTC. It encodes CASSSLPKHTVPPYNEQFF. This sequence joins TRBV27 and TRBJ2-1; D is unclear. The CDR3 is 19 amino acids. V was cut by 4 bases and J by 2 bases, with 24 bases left in between. Germline V gene sequence: CDR1 MNHEY, CDR2 SMNVEV (reference sequence).

A word on this clone: Other DNA sequences in this specimen translate into the identical CDR3. The rearrangement uses TRBV2 and TRBJ2-7; no clear D gene. The V gene's germline CDR1 is SNHLY and CDR2 FYNNEI. The CDR3 runs 13 residues. The germline V and J ends were trimmed by 6 bases and 4 bases, with 13 bases remaining between them. CDR3 sequence: CASSDGFSYEQYF. DNA for the CDR3: TGTGCCAGCAGCGACGGTTTTTCGTACGAGCAGTACTTC.

The chain recombines TRBV7-2 with TRBJ1-5, with a tentative D call TRBD1 (5 bases). The CDR3 contains 15 residues. The germline V and J ends were trimmed by 4 bases and 4 bases, with 14 bases remaining between them. Germline values: CDR1 SGHTA, CDR2 FQGNSA. The CDR3 DNA is TGTGCCAGCAGCTACTTCGGGACTGGGAATCAGCCCCAGCATTTT. Its protein product is CASSYFGTGNQPQHF.

V usage is TRBV2 and J usage is TRBJ2-2; no reliable D call. CDR3 length: 15 residues. Trimming cost V 3 bases and J 0 bases, with 8 bases left between them. CDR1 is SNHLY and CDR2 is FYNNEI in the germline V gene. CDR3 protein: CASSDEIANTGELFF. As DNA, the CDR3 is TGTGCCAGCAGTGATGAGATAGCGAACACCGGGGAGCTGTTTTTT.

This clone has only one observation. This chain connects TRBV25-1 to TRBJ2-7, with 7 bases identical to TRBD2. This CDR3 region has 15 residues. The V segment lost 8 bases and the J segment 0 bases; nucleotides outside the gene matches: 10. Germline values: CDR1 MGHDK, CDR2 SYGVNS. The CDR3 spells CASALSGRNSYEQYF. The CDR3 DNA reads TGTGCCAGCGCCCTCTCCGGGAGGAACTCCTACGAGCAGTACTTC.